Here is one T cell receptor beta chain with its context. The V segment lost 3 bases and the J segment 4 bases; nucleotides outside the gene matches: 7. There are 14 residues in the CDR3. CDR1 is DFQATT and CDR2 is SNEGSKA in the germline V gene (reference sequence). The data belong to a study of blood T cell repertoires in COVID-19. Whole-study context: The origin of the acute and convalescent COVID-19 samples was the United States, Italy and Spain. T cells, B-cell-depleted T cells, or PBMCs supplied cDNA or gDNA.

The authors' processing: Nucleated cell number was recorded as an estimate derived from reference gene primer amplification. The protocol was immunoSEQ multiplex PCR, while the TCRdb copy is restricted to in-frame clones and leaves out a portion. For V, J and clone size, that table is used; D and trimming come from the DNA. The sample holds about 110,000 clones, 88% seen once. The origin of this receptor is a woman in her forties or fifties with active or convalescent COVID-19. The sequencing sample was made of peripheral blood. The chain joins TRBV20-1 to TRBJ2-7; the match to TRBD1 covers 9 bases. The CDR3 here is CSASTGTGLYEQYF. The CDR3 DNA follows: TGCAGTGCTAGTACCGGGACAGGGCTGTACGAGCAGTACTTC.